This entry describes one T cell receptor beta chain. Assay: immunoSEQ multiplex PCR; the TCRdb copy retains only in-frame clones and omits some. Of just under 65,000 clones in the sample, 75% to 95% were seen once. The CDR3 totals 15 residues. The germline V gene encodes CDR1 MNHEY and CDR2 SVGAGI. V was cut by 6 bases and J by 3 bases, with 18 bases left in between. This sample is part of a study of PD-1 blockade in classical Hodgkin lymphoma. As to time point: cycle 4 day 1 (C4D1), after six to seven weeks of nivolumab. With no exception, relapse followed autologous stem cell transplantation in all patients, and brentuximab vedotin exposure varied.

This clonotype originated in a human donor with classical Hodgkin lymphoma. Sequences were derived from peripheral blood mononuclear cells (PBMCs), sampled before the fourth cycle of nivolumab. The chain carries TRBV6-5 and TRBJ2-7; D ambiguous. The DNA for the CDR3 is TGTGCCAGCAGCTCGACCCGCAGTACGATCTACGAGCAGTACTTC. This codes for CASSSTRSTIYEQYF.